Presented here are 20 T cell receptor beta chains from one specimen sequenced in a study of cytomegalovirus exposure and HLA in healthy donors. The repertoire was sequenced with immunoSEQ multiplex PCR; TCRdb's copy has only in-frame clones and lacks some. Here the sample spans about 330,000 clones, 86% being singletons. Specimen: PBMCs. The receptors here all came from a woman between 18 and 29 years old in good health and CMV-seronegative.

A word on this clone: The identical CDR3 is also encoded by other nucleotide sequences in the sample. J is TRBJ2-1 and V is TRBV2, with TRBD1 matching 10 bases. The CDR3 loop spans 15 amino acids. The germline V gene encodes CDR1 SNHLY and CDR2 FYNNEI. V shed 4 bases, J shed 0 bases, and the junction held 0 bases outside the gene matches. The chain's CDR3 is CASSGDRGSYNEQFF. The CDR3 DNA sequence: TGTGCCAGCAGTGGGGACAGGGGCTCCTACAATGAGCAGTTCTTC. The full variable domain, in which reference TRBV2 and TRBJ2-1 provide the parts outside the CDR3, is EPEVTQTPSHQVTQMGQEVILRCVPISNHLYFYWYRQILGQKVEFLVSFYNNEISEKSEIFDDQFSVERPDGSNFTLKIRSTKLEDSAMYFCASSGDRGSYNEQFFGPGTRLTVL.

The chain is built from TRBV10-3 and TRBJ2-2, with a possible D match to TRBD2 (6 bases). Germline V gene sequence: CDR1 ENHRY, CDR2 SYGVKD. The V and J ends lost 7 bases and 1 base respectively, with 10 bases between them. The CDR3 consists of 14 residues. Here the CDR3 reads CAITWDWNTGELFF. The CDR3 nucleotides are TGTGCCATCACCTGGGACTGGAACACCGGGGAGCTGTTTTTT.

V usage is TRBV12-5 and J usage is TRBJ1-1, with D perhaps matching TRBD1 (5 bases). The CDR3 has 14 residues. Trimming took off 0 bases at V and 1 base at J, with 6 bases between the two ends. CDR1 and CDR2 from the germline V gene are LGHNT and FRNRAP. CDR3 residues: CASGLVGANTEAFF. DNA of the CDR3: TGTGCTAGTGGTTTGGTAGGGGCGAACACTGAAGCTTTCTTT.

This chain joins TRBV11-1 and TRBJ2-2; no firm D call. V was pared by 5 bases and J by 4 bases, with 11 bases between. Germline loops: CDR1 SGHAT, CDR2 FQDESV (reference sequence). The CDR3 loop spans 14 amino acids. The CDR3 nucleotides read TGTGCCAGCAGCCCGAGGCTCGGCACCGGGGAGCTGTTTTTT. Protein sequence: CASSPRLGTGELFF.

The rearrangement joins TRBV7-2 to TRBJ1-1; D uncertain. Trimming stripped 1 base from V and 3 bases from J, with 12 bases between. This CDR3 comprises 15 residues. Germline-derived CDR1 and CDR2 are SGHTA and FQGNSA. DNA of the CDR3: TGTGCCAGCAGCTTAGAGGTCGGGCGGGACACTGAAGCTTTCTTT. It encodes CASSLEVGRDTEAFF.

The CDR3 spells CSASDSRNTIYF. DNA for the CDR3: TGCAGCGCCTCGGACAGCCGAAACACCATATATTTT. The chain employs TRBV29-1 and TRBJ1-3; D might be TRBD1 (6 bases). This CDR3 has 12 residues. Trimming cost V 7 bases and J 5 bases, with 12 bases left between them. Germline V CDR1 and CDR2: SQVTM, ANQGSEA. Filled out from reference TRBV29-1 and TRBJ1-3, the complete variable domain reads SAVISQKPSRDICQRGTSLTIQCQVDSQVTMMFWYRQQPGQSLTLIATANQGSEATYESGFVIDKFPISRPNLTFSTLTVSNMSPEDSSIYLCSASDSRNTIYFGEGSWLTVV.

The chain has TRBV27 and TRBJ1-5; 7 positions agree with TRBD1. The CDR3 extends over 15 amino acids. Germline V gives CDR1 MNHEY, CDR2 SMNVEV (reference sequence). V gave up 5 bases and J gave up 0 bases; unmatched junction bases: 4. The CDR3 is CASSEGANSNQPQHF. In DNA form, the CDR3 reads TGTGCCAGCAGTGAGGGGGCGAATAGCAATCAGCCCCAGCATTTT.

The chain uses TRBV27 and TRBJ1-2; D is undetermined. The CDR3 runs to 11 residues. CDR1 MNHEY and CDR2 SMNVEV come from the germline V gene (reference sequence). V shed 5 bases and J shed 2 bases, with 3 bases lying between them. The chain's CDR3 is CASSQNYGYTF. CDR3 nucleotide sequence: TGTGCCAGCAGTCAGAACTATGGCTACACCTTC.

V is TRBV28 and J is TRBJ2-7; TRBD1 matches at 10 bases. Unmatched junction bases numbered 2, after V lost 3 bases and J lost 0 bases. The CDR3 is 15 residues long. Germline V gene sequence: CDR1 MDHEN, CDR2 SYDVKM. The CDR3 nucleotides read TGTGCCAGCAGTTTCTGGACAGGGGGCTCCTACGAGCAGTACTTC. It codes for CASSFWTGGSYEQYF.

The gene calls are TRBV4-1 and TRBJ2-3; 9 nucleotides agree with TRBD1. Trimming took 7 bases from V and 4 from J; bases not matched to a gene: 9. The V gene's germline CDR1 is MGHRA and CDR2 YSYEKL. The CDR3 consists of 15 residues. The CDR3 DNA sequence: TGCGCCAGCAACAGGGGACAGGGCTTCCCAGATACGCAGTATTTT. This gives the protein CASNRGQGFPDTQYF.

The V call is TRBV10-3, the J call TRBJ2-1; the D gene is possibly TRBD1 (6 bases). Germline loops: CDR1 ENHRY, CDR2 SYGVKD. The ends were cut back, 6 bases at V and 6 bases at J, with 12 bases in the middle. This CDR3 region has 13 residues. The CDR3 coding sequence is TGTGCCATCAGGTCAGGGGCCGGCAATGAGCAGTTCTTC. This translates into CAIRSGAGNEQFF.

DNA of the CDR3: TGTGCCAGCAGGTGGGGCCTACCGGGACAGGGCAGATATGGCTACACCTTC. Translation gives CASRWGLPGQGRYGYTF. This chain connects TRBV2 to TRBJ1-2, with 9 bases matching TRBD1. The trim removed 6 bases at V and 5 bases at J, leaving 16 bases unmatched. There are 17 residues in the CDR3. Per germline, CDR1 SNHLY and CDR2 FYNNEI. The full variable domain, completed using reference TRBV2 and TRBJ1-2, is EPEVTQTPSHQVTQMGQEVILRCVPISNHLYFYWYRQILGQKVEFLVSFYNNEISEKSEIFDDQFSVERPDGSNFTLKIRSTKLEDSAMYFCASRWGLPGQGRYGYTFGSGTRLTVV.

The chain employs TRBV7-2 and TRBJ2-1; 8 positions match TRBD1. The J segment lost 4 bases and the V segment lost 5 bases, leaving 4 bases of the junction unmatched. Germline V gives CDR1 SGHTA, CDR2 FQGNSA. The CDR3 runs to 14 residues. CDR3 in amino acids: CASSHRDRYNEQFF. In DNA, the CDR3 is TGTGCCAGCAGCCACCGGGACAGGTACAATGAGCAGTTCTTC.

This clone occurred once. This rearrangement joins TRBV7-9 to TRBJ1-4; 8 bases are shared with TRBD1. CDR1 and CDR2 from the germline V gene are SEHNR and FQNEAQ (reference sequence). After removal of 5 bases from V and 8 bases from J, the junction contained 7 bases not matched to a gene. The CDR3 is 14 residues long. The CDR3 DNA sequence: TGTGCCAGCAGCGCTCAGACAGGGGAGGAAAAACTGTTTTTT. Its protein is CASSAQTGEEKLFF.

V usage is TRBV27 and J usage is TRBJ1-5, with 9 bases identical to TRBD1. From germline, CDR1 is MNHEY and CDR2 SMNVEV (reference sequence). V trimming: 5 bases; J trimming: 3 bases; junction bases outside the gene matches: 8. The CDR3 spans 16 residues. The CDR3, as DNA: TGTGCCAGCAGTAAAACCGGGACAGGGAACAATCAGCCCCAGCATTTT. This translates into CASSKTGTGNNQPQHF.

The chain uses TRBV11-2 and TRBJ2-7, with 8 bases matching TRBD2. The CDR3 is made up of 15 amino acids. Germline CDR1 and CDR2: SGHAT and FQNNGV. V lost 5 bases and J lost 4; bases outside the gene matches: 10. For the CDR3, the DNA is TGTGCCAGCAGCCCCGGACTAGCTCGGGGATACGAGCAGTACTTC. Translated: CASSPGLARGYEQYF.

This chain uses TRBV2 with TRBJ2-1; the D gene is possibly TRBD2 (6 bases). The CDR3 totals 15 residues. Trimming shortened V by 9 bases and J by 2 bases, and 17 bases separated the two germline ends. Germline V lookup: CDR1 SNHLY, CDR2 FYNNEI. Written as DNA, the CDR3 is TGTGCCAGTGCCGCCGAGGCGGGAACCTACAATGAGCAGTTCTTC. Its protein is CASAAEAGTYNEQFF.

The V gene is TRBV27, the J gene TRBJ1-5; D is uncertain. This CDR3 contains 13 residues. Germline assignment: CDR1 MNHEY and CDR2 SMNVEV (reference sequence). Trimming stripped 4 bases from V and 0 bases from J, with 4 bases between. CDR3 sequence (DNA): TGTGCCAGCAGTTCTACTAGCAATCAGCCCCAGCATTTT. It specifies CASSSTSNQPQHF.

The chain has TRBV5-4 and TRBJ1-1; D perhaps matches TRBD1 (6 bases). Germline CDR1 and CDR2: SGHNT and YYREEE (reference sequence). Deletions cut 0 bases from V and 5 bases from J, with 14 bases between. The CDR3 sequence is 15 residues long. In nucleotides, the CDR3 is TGTGCCAGCAGCTTGGACAGGGTTTGGAGAACTGAAGCTTTCTTT. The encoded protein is CASSLDRVWRTEAFF.

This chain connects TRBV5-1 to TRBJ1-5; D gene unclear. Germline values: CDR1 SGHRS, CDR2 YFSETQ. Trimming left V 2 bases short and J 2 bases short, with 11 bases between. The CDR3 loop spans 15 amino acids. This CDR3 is CASSLTPGGNQPQHF. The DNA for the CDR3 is TGCGCCAGCAGCTTAACCCCGGGAGGCAATCAGCCCCAGCATTTT. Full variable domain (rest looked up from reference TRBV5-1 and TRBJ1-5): KAGVTQTPRYLIKTRGQQVTLSCSPISGHRSVSWYQQTPGQGLQFLFEYFSETQRNKGNFPGRFSGRQFSNSRSEMNVSTLELGDSALYLCASSLTPGGNQPQHFGDGTRLSIL.